The 25 T cell receptor beta chains listed next were all sequenced from one sample in a study of metastatic and nonmetastatic thyroid tumors (dated by TCRdb to the early 2020s). Libraries came from PCR. The data were produced on an Illumina HiSeq 4000. The public sequencing data were trimmed at Q25 with fastp and processed into clonotypes with MiXCR by TCRdb, which kept only in-frame beta chains. The sample profile shows 45,000 or so clones; approximately 15% of them were found once. The top ten clones comprise 22% of the sample. No patient had received any treatment before thyroid surgery. Material for sequencing was blood. These receptors were taken from a female donor with papillary thyroid cancer or a benign thyroid nodule (not recorded which). Some clones in this sample may be carry-over from other donors' samples.

This clone came up a few times. A much larger clone differs from this one at a single base, so this may be a read error. The chain joins TRBV12-3 or TRBV12-4 to TRBJ2-4; D may be TRBD1 (6 bases). V was pared by 9 bases and J by 2 bases, with 20 bases between. The CDR3 spans 16 residues. The CDR3 nucleotides read TGTGCCAGAAGGCCTCCGGGACATGGGTCCAAAAACATTCAGTACTTC. This translates into CARRPPGHGSKNIQYF.

This chain uses TRBV19 with TRBJ1-6; 7 nucleotides align to TRBD1. This CDR3 contains 17 residues. The V gene end was trimmed by 5 bases and the J gene end by 5 bases; junction bases not matched to a gene: 12. Germline-derived CDR1 and CDR2 are LNHDA and SQIVND (reference sequence). The CDR3 DNA follows: TGTGCCAGTAGTGTACGGACAGGCCGGCAAAATAATTCACCCCTCCACTTT. It yields the protein CASSVRTGRQNNSPLHF. The variable domain in full, with the rest retrieved from reference TRBV19 and TRBJ1-6, is DGGITQSPKYLFRKEGQNVTLSCEQNLNHDAMYWYRQDPGQGLRLIYYSQIVNDFQKGDIAEGYSVSREKKESFPLTVTSAQKNPTAFYLCASSVRTGRQNNSPLHFGNGTRLTVT.

This clone is medium-sized (0.01 to 0.1%) by share. The chain recombines TRBV6-5 with TRBJ2-1; D might be TRBD1 (6 bases). The CDR3 consists of 14 residues. Germline CDR1 is MNHEY and CDR2 is SVGAGI. Trimming cost V 3 bases and J 6 bases, with 12 bases left between them. For the CDR3, the DNA is TGTGCCAGCAGTTATAAACTAGGGGGCAATGAGCAGTTCTTC. The encoded protein is CASSYKLGGNEQFF.

This clone was picked up many times. V and J are TRBV3-1 and TRBJ1-5; D is possibly TRBD1 (5 bases). Deletions cut 5 bases from V and 0 bases from J, with 8 bases between. The CDR3 loop spans 14 amino acids. The V gene's germline CDR1 is LGHDT and CDR2 YNNKEL (reference sequence). As DNA, the CDR3 is TGTGCCAGCAGCGGACAATATAGCAATCAGCCCCAGCATTTT. This codes for CASSGQYSNQPQHF.

This clone showed up just a few times. The rearrangement links TRBV15 to TRBJ2-5, with TRBD1 as a possible D gene (5 bases). Trimming removed 0 bases from V and 7 bases from J, with 18 bases in between. The CDR3 extends over 16 amino acids. CDR1 is LNHNV, CDR2 YYDKDF, per germline (reference sequence). The CDR3 DNA reads TGTGCCACCAGCAGAGAATGGCAGGGTTTGGAAGGGACCCAGTACTTC. Translation gives CATSREWQGLEGTQYF.

There are a few counts of this clone. The genes are TRBV6-1 and TRBJ2-7, with D maybe TRBD2 (6 bases). Germline lookup yields CDR1 MNHNS and CDR2 SASEGT. The CDR3 is made up of 13 amino acids. The V gene lost 8 bases and the J gene lost 1 base, with 12 bases spanning the gap. This CDR3 is CASGLAESYEQYF. In nucleotides, the CDR3 is TGTGCCAGCGGGTTAGCGGAATCCTACGAGCAGTACTTC.

This clone was seen at least ten times. This sequence joins TRBV6-1 and TRBJ1-1; weak D call: TRBD1 (6 bases). Germline CDR1 reads MNHNS; CDR2 reads SASEGT. The CDR3 consists of 15 residues. Trimming took off 5 bases at V and 1 base at J, with 14 bases between the two ends. The CDR3 sequence is CASSFGQRANTEAFF. The CDR3 region has the DNA TGTGCCAGCAGTTTCGGACAGAGAGCGAACACTGAAGCTTTCTTT.

This clone was recorded at least ten times. The chain carries TRBV12-5 and TRBJ1-5; TRBD1 matches at 7 bases. The CDR3 runs 11 residues. Germline values: CDR1 LGHNT, CDR2 FRNRAP. Losses at the gene ends were 6 bases for V and 11 bases for J; bases not matched to a gene: 4. CDR3 in DNA: TGTGCTAGTGGCCTGACAGGGTCCCAGCATTTT. Its translation is CASGLTGSQHF.

This clone was detected ten times or more. J is TRBJ2-5 and V is TRBV2; possibly TRBD1 for D (5 bases). Deletions cut 3 bases from V and 1 base from J, with 9 bases between. From germline, CDR1 is SNHLY and CDR2 FYNNEI. The CDR3 has 14 amino acids. CDR3 protein: CASSDGRAQETQYF. CDR3 sequence (DNA): TGTGCCAGCAGTGACGGCAGGGCCCAAGAGACCCAGTACTTC.

This clone occurred many times. In the same sample, other DNA sequences code for this CDR3. The chain couples TRBV20-1 to TRBJ1-2; D call uncertain. The CDR3 length is 14 residues. Trimming removed 3 bases from V and 4 bases from J, with 15 bases in between. Per the germline V gene, CDR1 is DFQATT and CDR2 is SNEGSKA (reference sequence). In nucleotides, the CDR3 is TGCAGTGCTAGTAGCGTCGCGTTAGGCTATGGCTACACCTTC. Protein product: CSASSVALGYGYTF.

At least ten counts were recorded for this clone. The chain employs TRBV12-3 or TRBV12-4 and TRBJ1-1; 7 nucleotides line up with TRBD1. This CDR3 has 12 amino acids. The junction had 7 bases not matched to a gene; V was cut back by 5 bases and J by 10 bases. The CDR3 region has the DNA TGTGCCAGCAGTCGCCAGGGGGGAGTAGCTTTCTTT. As protein: CASSRQGGVAFF.

The CDR3 is CASSPTGGGTGELFF. DNA for the CDR3: TGCGCCAGCAGCCCGACAGGGGGTGGCACCGGGGAGCTGTTTTTT. The chain couples TRBV5-1 to TRBJ2-2, with 9 bases that match TRBD1. Germline CDR1 and CDR2: SGHRS and YFSETQ. V lost 4 bases to trimming and J lost 4 bases; unmatched junction nucleotides: 5. The CDR3 extends over 15 amino acids.

This clone has at least ten counts. As DNA, the CDR3 is TGTGCCAGTAGTATCCGGGTCCTAAACTATGGCTACACCTTC. Translating it yields CASSIRVLNYGYTF. The chain uses TRBV19 and TRBJ1-2; no firm D call. V lost 3 bases, J lost 2 bases, and 10 bases lay in between. Germline V gives CDR1 LNHDA, CDR2 SQIVND (reference sequence). The CDR3 length is 14 residues.

This chain joins TRBV2 and TRBJ2-3, with D maybe TRBD1 (5 bases). The V and J ends lost 10 bases and 0 bases respectively, with 11 bases between them. This CDR3 contains 13 residues. Germline lookup yields CDR1 SNHLY and CDR2 FYNNEI. CDR3 amino acids: CAISDRSTDTQYF. CDR3 DNA: TGTGCCATCAGCGACAGAAGCACAGATACGCAGTATTTT.

This clone was counted ten times or more. The rearrangement joins TRBV7-9 to TRBJ2-1; tentative D call: TRBD1 (5 bases). Germline values: CDR1 SEHNR, CDR2 FQNEAQ (reference sequence). The length of the CDR3 is 13 residues. V shed 8 bases and J shed 7 bases, with 15 bases lying between them. CDR3 bases: TGTGCCAGCCGGACGACAGAACGAAATGAGCAGTTCTTC. Its translation is CASRTTERNEQFF.

The chain uses TRBV5-6 and TRBJ2-3; D is unresolved. The germline gives CDR1 SGHDT, CDR2 YYEEEE. The germline V and J ends were trimmed by 1 base and 2 bases, with 11 bases remaining between them. This CDR3 is built from 15 residues. CDR3 coding DNA: TGTGCCAGCAGCTTGAAGGCAGCCTTCACAGATACGCAGTATTTT. It encodes CASSLKAAFTDTQYF.

This clone was detected ten times or more. This chain uses TRBV6-1 with TRBJ1-3; D gene ambiguous. Trimming removed 4 bases from V and 4 bases from J, with 23 bases in between. The CDR3 extends over 18 amino acids. Germline values: CDR1 MNHNS, CDR2 SASEGT. This CDR3 reads CASSVSGWTISFGNTIYF. CDR3 DNA sequence: TGTGCCAGCAGTGTCTCCGGTTGGACCATAAGTTTCGGAAACACCATATATTTT.

This clone was seen at least ten times. J is TRBJ1-1 and V is TRBV30; no firm D call. This CDR3 spans 14 amino acids. The ends were cut back, 0 bases at V and 2 bases at J, with 10 bases in the middle. Germline lookup yields CDR1 GTSNPN and CDR2 SVGIG (reference sequence). CDR3 nucleotides: TGTGCCTGGAGTGTACGTAGTGACAACACTGAAGCTTTCTTT. It encodes CAWSVRSDNTEAFF.

This clone was seen at least ten times. The chain combines TRBV5-1 with TRBJ2-1; 8 positions agree with TRBD1. CDR1 and CDR2 from the germline V gene are SGHRS and YFSETQ. This CDR3 is 16 amino acids long. V was clipped by 2 bases and J by 2 bases; unmatched bases: 6. The DNA for the CDR3 is TGCGCCAGCAGCTTTCTTGACAGGGGAACCTACAATGAGCAGTTCTTC. It encodes CASSFLDRGTYNEQFF.

The J gene is TRBJ2-5, the V gene TRBV20-1, with 13 positions matching TRBD2. Germline loops: CDR1 DFQATT, CDR2 SNEGSKA (reference sequence). J was trimmed by 5 bases and V by 3 bases; bases with no gene match: 6. The CDR3 contains 15 residues. Here the CDR3 DNA reads TGCAGTGCTAGGACTGGACTAGCGGGGGATGAGACCCAGTACTTC. It translates to CSARTGLAGDETQYF.

In its sample, this clone was seen many times. V and J are TRBV5-4 and TRBJ1-5; the D gene is possibly TRBD1 (6 bases). Germline V lookup: CDR1 SGHNT, CDR2 YYREEE (reference sequence). V lost 0 bases, J lost 7 bases, and 11 bases lay in between. The CDR3 covers 14 residues. The CDR3 loop is CASSLDRDRQPQHF. The CDR3 region has the DNA TGTGCCAGCAGCTTGGACAGGGATCGCCAGCCCCAGCATTTT.

In its sample, this clone was seen many times. The CDR3 DNA is TGTGCCAGCAGCCCCGATCTCCCCGGGGAGCTGTTTTTT. It is translated as CASSPDLPGELFF. The chain couples TRBV5-6 to TRBJ2-2; D remains unclear. This CDR3 comprises 13 residues. Trimming stripped 4 bases from V and 6 bases from J, with 10 bases between. Germline values: CDR1 SGHDT, CDR2 YYEEEE.

This clone was counted between two and nine times. This chain connects TRBV2 to TRBJ2-4; the D gene is possibly TRBD1 (6 bases). Per germline, CDR1 SNHLY and CDR2 FYNNEI. The CDR3 loop spans 16 amino acids. Deletions cut 6 bases from V and 1 base from J, with 16 bases between. The CDR3 spells CASRELGAGAKNIQYF. CDR3 coding DNA: TGTGCCAGCAGGGAGCTGGGGGCCGGGGCCAAAAACATTCAGTACTTC.

Ten or more counts support this clone. The gene calls are TRBV19 and TRBJ2-5; 11 bases agree with TRBD1. With V trimmed by 2 bases and J by 5 bases, 4 bases remained unmatched. CDR3 length: 15 amino acids. Germline CDR1 and CDR2: LNHDA and SQIVND (reference sequence). The CDR3 DNA sequence: TGTGCCAGTAGTATACGGACAGGGGGCGGGGAGACCCAGTACTTC. Translated, it gives CASSIRTGGGETQYF.

CDR3 coding DNA: TGCGCCAGCAGCTTGGCGGCAGGGGGAAATTCACCCCTCCACTTT. It yields the protein CASSLAAGGNSPLHF. The chain recombines TRBV5-1 with TRBJ1-6, with 7 bases identical to TRBD1. The trim removed 0 bases at V and 7 bases at J, leaving 4 bases unmatched. Per the germline V gene, CDR1 is SGHRS and CDR2 is YFSETQ. The CDR3 extends over 15 amino acids.